This entry features one T cell receptor beta chain sequence. What it recognizes is unknown. The data were taken from a study of T cell responses to AZD1222 COVID-19 vaccine. The data were produced by immunoSEQ multiplex PCR, yet TCRdb's version contains in-frame clones alone and is incomplete. In the table there are about 160,000 clones, roughly 94% of which are singletons. General study results and limits: Donor demographics were predominantly white British with a female majority; clonal diversity may be underestimated.

Here the sequenced sample was peripheral blood, taken 28 days after the second AZD1222 dose. The receptor was derived from an adult who received the AZD1222 COVID-19 vaccine.

As DNA, the CDR3 is TGTGCCAGCAGTCGACAGGGTAACACTGAAGCTTTCTTT. Translation gives CASSRQGNTEAFF. This chain joins TRBV11-2 and TRBJ1-1, with 7 bases identical to TRBD1. V lost 6 bases and J lost 2; bases outside the gene matches: 3. CDR1 and CDR2 from the germline V gene are SGHAT and FQNNGV. This CDR3 has 13 residues.